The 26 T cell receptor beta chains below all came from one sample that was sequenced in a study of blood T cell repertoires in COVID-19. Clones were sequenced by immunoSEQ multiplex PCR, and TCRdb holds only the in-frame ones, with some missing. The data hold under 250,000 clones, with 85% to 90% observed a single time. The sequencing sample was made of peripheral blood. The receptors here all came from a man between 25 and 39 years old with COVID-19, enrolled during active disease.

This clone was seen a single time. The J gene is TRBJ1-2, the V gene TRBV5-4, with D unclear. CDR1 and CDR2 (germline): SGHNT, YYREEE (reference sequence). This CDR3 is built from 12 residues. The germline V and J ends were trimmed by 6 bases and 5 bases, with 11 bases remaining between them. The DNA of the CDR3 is TGTGCCAGCACTCAGCGGGGTTATGGCTACACCTTC. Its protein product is CASTQRGYGYTF. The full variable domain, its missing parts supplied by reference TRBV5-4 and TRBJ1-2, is ETGVTQSPTHLIKTRGQQVTLRCSSQSGHNTVSWYQQALGQGPQFIFQYYREEENGRGNFPPRFSGLQFPNYSSELNVNALELDDSALYLCASTQRGYGYTFGSGTRLTVV.

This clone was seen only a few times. The CDR3 spells CASSPDREVENTIYF. CDR3 bases: TGTGCCAGCAGCCCCGACAGGGAGGTAGAAAACACCATATATTTT. This chain connects TRBV21-1 to TRBJ1-3; the table's TRBD1 call for D was not verified on the DNA. TRBV21-1 is a documented pseudogene. The CDR3 consists of 15 residues.

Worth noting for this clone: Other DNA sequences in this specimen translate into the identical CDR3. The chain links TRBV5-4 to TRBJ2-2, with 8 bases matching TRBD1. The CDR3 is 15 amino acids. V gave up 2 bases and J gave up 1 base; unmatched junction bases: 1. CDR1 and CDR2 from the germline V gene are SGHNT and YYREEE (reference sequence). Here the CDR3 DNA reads TGTGCCAGCAGCTTCGGACAGGGGAACACCGGGGAGCTGTTTTTT. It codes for CASSFGQGNTGELFF.

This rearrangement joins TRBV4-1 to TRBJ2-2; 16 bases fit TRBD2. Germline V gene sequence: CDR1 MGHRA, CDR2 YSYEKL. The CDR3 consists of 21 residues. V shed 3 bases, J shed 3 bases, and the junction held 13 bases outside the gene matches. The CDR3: CASSHFGGPGLAGGHTGELFF. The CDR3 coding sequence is TGCGCCAGCAGCCATTTTGGCGGGCCGGGACTAGCGGGGGGGCACACCGGGGAGCTGTTTTTT.

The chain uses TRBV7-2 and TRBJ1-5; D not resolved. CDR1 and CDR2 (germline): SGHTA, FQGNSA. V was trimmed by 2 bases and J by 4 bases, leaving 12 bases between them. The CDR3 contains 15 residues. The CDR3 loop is CASSLTGGQNQPQHF. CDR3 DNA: TGTGCCAGCAGCTTAACCGGCGGGCAAAATCAGCCCCAGCATTTT.

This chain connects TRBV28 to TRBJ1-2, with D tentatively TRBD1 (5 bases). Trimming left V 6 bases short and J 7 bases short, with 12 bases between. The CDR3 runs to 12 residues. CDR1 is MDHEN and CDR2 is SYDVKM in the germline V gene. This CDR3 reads CASRGQLGGYTF. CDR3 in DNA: TGTGCCAGCAGGGGGCAGTTGGGTGGCTACACCTTC.

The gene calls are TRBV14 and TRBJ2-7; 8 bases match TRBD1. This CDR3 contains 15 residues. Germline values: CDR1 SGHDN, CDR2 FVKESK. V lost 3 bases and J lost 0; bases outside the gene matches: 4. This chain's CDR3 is CASSHTGGRSYEQYF. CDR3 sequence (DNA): TGTGCCAGCAGCCACACAGGGGGGCGCTCCTACGAGCAGTACTTC.

CDR3 residues: CASSPRTGENYGYTF. In nucleotides, the CDR3 is TGTGCCAGCAGCCCCAGGACAGGGGAAAACTATGGCTACACCTTC. The chain combines TRBV7-9 with TRBJ1-2; 9 bases agree with TRBD1. The CDR3 length is 15 residues. Trimming removed 5 bases from V and 2 bases from J; junction bases left unmatched: 6. From germline, CDR1 is SEHNR and CDR2 FQNEAQ (reference sequence).

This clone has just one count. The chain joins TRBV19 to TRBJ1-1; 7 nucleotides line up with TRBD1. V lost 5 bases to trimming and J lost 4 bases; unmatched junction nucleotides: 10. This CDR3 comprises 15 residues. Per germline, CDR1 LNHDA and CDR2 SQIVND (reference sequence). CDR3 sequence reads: CASSPRGEMGTEAFF. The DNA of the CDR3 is TGTGCCAGTAGTCCCAGGGGGGAGATGGGCACTGAAGCTTTCTTT.

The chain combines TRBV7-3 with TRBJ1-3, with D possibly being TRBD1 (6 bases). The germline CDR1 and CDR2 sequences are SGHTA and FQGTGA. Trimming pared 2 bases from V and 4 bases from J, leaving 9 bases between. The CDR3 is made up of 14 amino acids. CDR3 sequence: CASSLHGQGNTIYF. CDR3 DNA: TGTGCCAGCAGCTTACATGGACAGGGAAACACCATATATTTT.

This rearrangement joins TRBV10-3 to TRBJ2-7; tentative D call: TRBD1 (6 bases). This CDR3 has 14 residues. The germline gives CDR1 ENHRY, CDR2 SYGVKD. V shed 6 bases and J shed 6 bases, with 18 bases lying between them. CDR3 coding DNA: TGTGCCATCAGGAACTCACAGGGTTCGTTCGAGCAGTACTTC. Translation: CAIRNSQGSFEQYF.

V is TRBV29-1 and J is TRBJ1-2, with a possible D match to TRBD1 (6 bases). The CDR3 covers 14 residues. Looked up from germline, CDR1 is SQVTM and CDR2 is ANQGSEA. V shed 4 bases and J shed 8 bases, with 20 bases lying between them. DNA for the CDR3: TGCAGCGTTGCTGGGGGCGGCGTTGTGGAAGGCTACACCTTC. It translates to CSVAGGGVVEGYTF. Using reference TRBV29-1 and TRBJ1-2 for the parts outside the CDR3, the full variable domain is SAVISQKPSRDICQRGTSLTIQCQVDSQVTMMFWYRQQPGQSLTLIATANQGSEATYESGFVIDKFPISRPNLTFSTLTVSNMSPEDSSIYLCSVAGGGVVEGYTFGSGTRLTVV.

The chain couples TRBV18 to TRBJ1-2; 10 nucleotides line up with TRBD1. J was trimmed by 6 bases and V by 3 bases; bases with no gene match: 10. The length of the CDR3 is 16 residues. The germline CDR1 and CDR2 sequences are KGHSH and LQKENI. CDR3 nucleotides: TGTGCCAGCTCACCGGGACAGGGGCGGAGTAGTAATGGCTACACCTTC. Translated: CASSPGQGRSSNGYTF.

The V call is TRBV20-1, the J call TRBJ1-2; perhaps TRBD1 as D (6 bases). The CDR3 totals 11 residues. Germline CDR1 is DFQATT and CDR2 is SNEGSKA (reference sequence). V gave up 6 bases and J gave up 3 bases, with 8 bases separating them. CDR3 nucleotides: TGCAGTGCCCAGGGGCACTATGGCTACACCTTC. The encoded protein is CSAQGHYGYTF.

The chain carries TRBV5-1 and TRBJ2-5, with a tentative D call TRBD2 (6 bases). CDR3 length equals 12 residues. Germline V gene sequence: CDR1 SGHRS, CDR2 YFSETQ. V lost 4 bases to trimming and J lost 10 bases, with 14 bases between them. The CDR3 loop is CASSDGGVGQYF. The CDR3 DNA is TGCGCCAGCAGCGATGGAGGGGTCGGCCAGTACTTC.

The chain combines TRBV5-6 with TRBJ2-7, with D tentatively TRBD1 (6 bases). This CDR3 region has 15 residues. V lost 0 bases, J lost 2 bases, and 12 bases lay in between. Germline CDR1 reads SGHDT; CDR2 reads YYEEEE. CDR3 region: CASSLDTGTPYEQYF. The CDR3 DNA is TGTGCCAGCAGCTTGGATACAGGGACCCCCTACGAGCAGTACTTC.

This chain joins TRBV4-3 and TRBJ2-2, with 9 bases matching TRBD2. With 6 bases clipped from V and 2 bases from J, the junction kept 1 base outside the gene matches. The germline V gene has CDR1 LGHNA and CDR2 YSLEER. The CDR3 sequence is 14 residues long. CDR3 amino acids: CASRLAGNTGELFF. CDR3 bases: TGCGCCAGCAGGCTAGCGGGAAACACCGGGGAGCTGTTTTTT.

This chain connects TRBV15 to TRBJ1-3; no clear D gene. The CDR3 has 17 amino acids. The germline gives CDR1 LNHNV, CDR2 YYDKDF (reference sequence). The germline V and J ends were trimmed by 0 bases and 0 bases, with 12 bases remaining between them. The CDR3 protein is CATSRDWRELSGNTIYF. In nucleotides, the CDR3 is TGTGCCACCAGCAGAGATTGGAGGGAGCTCTCTGGAAACACCATATATTTT. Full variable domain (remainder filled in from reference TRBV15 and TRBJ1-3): DAMVIQNPRYQVTQFGKPVTLSCSQTLNHNVMYWYQQKSSQAPKLLFHYYDKDFNNEADTPDNFQSRRPNTSFCFLDIRSPGLGDTAMYLCATSRDWRELSGNTIYFGEGSWLTVV.

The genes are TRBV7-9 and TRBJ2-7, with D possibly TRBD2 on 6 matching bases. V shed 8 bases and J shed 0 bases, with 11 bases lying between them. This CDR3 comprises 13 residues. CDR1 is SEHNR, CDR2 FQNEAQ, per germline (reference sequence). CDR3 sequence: CASLGLPSYEQYF. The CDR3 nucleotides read TGTGCCAGCCTGGGACTCCCCTCCTACGAGCAGTACTTC. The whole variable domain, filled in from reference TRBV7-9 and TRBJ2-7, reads DTGVSQNPRHKITKRGQNVTFRCDPISEHNRLYWYRQTLGQGPEFLTYFQNEAQLEKSRLLSDRFSAERPKGSFSTLEIQRTEQGDSAMYLCASLGLPSYEQYFGPGTRLTVT.

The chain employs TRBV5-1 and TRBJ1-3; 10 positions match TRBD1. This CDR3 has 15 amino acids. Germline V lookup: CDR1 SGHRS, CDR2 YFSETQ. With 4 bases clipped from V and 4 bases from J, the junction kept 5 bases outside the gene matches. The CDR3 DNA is TGCGCCAGCAGCCGCGACAGGGGGCAAGGAAACACCATATATTTT. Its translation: CASSRDRGQGNTIYF.

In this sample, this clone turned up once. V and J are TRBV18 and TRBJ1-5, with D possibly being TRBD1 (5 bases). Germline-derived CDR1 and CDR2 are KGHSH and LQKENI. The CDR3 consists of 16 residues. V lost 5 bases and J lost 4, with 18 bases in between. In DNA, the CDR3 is TGTGCCAGCTCATCGACGGCGGGGGTTGGAAATCAGCCCCAGCATTTT. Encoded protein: CASSSTAGVGNQPQHF. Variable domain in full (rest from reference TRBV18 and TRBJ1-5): NAGVMQNPRHLVRRRGQEARLRCSPMKGHSHVYWYRQLPEEGLKFMVYLQKENIIDESGMPKERFSAEFPKEGPSILRIQQVVRGDSAAYFCASSSTAGVGNQPQHFGDGTRLSIL.

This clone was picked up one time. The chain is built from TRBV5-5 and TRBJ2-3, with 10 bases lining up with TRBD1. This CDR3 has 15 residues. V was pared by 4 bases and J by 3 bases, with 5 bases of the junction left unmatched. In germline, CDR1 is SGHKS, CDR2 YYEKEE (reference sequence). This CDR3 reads CASSNGGQGTDTQYF. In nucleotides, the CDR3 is TGTGCCAGCAGCAACGGGGGACAGGGGACAGATACGCAGTATTTT.

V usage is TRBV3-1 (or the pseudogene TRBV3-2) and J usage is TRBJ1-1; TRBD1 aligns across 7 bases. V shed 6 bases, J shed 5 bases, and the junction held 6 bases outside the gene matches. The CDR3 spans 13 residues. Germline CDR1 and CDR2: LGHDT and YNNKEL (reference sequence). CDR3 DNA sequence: TGTGCCAGCAGACCGACAGGGTGGACTGAAGCTTTCTTT. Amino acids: CASRPTGWTEAFF.

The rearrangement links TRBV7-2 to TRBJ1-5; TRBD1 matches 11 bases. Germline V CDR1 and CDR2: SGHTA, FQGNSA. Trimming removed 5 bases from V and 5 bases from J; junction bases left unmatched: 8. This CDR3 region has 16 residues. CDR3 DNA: TGTGCCAGCAGCGCTCGGACAGGGGGCGCCGATCAGCCCCAGCATTTT. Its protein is CASSARTGGADQPQHF.

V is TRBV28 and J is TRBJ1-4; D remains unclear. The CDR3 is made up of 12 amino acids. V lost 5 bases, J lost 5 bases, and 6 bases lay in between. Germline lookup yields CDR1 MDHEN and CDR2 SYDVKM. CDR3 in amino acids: CASSAYNEKLFF. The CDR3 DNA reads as TGTGCCAGCAGTGCGTACAATGAAAAACTGTTTTTT.

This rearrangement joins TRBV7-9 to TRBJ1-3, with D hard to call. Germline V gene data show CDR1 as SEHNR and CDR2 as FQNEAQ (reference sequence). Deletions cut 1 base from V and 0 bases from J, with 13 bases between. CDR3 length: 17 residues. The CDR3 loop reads CASSLGEGFVSGNTIYF. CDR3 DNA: TGTGCCAGCAGCTTAGGGGAGGGCTTCGTCTCTGGAAACACCATATATTTT.